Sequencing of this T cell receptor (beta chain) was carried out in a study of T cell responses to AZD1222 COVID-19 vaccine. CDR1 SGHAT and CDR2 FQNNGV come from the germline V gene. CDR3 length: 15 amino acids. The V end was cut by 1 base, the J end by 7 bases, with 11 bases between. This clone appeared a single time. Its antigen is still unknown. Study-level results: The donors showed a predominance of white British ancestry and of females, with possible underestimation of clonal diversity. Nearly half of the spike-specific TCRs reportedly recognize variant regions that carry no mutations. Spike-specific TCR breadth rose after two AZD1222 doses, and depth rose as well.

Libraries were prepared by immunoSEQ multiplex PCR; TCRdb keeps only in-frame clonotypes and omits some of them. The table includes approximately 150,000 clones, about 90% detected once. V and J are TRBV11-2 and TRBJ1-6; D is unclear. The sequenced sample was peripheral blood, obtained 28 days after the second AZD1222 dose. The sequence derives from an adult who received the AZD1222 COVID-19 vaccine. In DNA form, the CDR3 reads TGTGCCAGCAGCTTAGCTCGAACTTCCAATTCACCCCTCCACTTT. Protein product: CASSLARTSNSPLHF. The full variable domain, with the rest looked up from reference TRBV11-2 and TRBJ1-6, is EAGVAQSPRYKIIEKRQSVAFWCNPISGHATLYWYQQILGQGPKLLIQFQNNGVVDDSQLPKDRFSAERLKGVDSTLKIQPAKLEDSAVYLCASSLARTSNSPLHFGNGTRLTVT.